This passage covers 8 T cell receptor beta chains from one sample sequenced in a study of Graves' ophthalmopathy and Graves' hyperthyroidism (dated by TCRdb to 2016 to 2019). The sequencing machine was an Illumina HiSeq 2000. TCR beta CDR3 regions were amplified from RNA transcripts for repertoire sequencing. A first-round RT-PCR used HTBI primers with the Qiagen OneStep RT-PCR kit, followed by a second-round multiplex PCR, size selection and purification. TCRdb itself trimmed the public reads at Q25 with fastp, ran MiXCR and retained productive beta chains. Each entry is one CDR3 protein sequence, shown with its most common DNA and genes. The sample contains around 660,000 distinct CDR3 sequences, about two fifths of them found a single time. The top ten hold roughly 3% of the sample. The sample consisted of peripheral blood. The receptors shown here come from an adult man with Graves' ophthalmopathy.

The J gene is TRBJ2-2, the V gene TRBV7-2, with 7 bases aligning to TRBD1. This CDR3 spans 15 amino acids. The trim removed 5 bases at V and 3 bases at J, leaving 6 bases unmatched. Germline CDR1 is SGHTA and CDR2 is FQGNSA. CDR3 bases: TGTGCCAGCAGCCAAGAAGACAGGGACACCGGGGAGCTGTTTTTT. Amino acid sequence: CASSQEDRDTGELFF.

The chain combines TRBV27 with TRBJ1-1; D unresolved. The CDR3 is made up of 14 amino acids. Deletions cut 2 bases from V and 4 bases from J, with 11 bases between. In germline, CDR1 is MNHEY, CDR2 SMNVEV (reference sequence). CDR3 protein: CASSLTPRVTEAFF. CDR3 bases: TGTGCCAGCAGTTTAACCCCACGCGTCACTGAAGCTTTCTTT.

The V call is TRBV30, the J call TRBJ1-5; D is undetermined. This CDR3 spans 15 amino acids. Germline values: CDR1 GTSNPN, CDR2 SVGIG (reference sequence). The V and J ends lost 0 bases and 1 base respectively, with 10 bases between them. In DNA, the CDR3 is TGTGCCTGGAGTGTTGGAGGGATAAGCAATCAGCCCCAGCATTTT. It yields the protein CAWSVGGISNQPQHF.

CDR3 region: CASSEALGEPNTGELFF. In DNA, the CDR3 is TGTGCCAGCAGTGAAGCGCTAGGGGAACCGAACACCGGGGAGCTGTTTTTT. This chain uses TRBV2 with TRBJ2-2; possible D gene TRBD1, 5 bases. Germline V CDR1 and CDR2: SNHLY, FYNNEI. The V gene lost 0 bases and the J gene lost 0 bases, with 11 bases spanning the gap. The CDR3 loop spans 17 amino acids.

This clonotype was observed many times. Here the CDR3 reads CASSIGLSTEAFF. The DNA for the CDR3 is TGTGCCAGTAGTATAGGGCTCAGCACTGAAGCTTTCTTT. The rearrangement links TRBV19 to TRBJ1-1; D gene uncertain. This CDR3 contains 13 residues. Germline V lookup: CDR1 LNHDA, CDR2 SQIVND (reference sequence). V was clipped by 1 base and J by 4 bases, with 7 bases between them.

This clonotype was observed many times. The J gene is TRBJ1-1, the V gene TRBV7-9, with D uncertain. This CDR3 is 13 amino acids long. Trimming stripped 5 bases from V and 7 bases from J, with 14 bases between. Germline assignment: CDR1 SEHNR and CDR2 FQNEAQ (reference sequence). Written as DNA, the CDR3 is TGTGCCAGCAGCCCTGGATGGAAATATGAAGCTTTCTTT. This codes for CASSPGWKYEAFF.

V is TRBV7-9 and J is TRBJ1-1; 7 bases line up with TRBD1. The junction had 13 bases not matched to a gene; V was cut back by 5 bases and J by 4 bases. The CDR3 runs to 16 residues. The germline V gene has CDR1 SEHNR and CDR2 FQNEAQ (reference sequence). CDR3 DNA: TGTGCCAGCAGCCCCTCGGGACAGCTCTGGGGCACTGAAGCTTTCTTT. It translates to CASSPSGQLWGTEAFF.

The CDR3, as DNA: TGTGCCAGCAGCTTGATGCAGGGGGACTATGGCTACACCTTC. Its protein is CASSLMQGDYGYTF. The rearrangement links TRBV9 to TRBJ1-2; 7 bases line up with TRBD1. CDR3 length equals 14 residues. Germline CDR1 is SGDLS and CDR2 is YYNGEE. Trimming removed 4 bases from V and 3 bases from J; junction bases left unmatched: 6.